This T cell receptor beta chain was sequenced in a study of T cell changes during pregnancy in multiple sclerosis. The protocol was immunoSEQ multiplex PCR, while the TCRdb copy is restricted to in-frame clones and leaves out a portion. The sample lists approximately 83,000 clones; approximately 94% were seen once. V dropped 3 bases and J dropped 3; count of bases not matched to a gene: 19. The germline CDR1 and CDR2 sequences are SGHRS and YFSETQ. The CDR3 consists of 20 residues. The receptor was isolated from a female donor with multiple sclerosis, enrolled in a pregnancy study. Sequences were derived from peripheral blood, sampled in the third trimester of pregnancy. This sequence joins TRBV5-1 and TRBJ1-4; 8 bases line up with TRBD1. As DNA, the CDR3 is TGCGCCAGCAGCTCGGGCTACAGGGGGGGCTCGTGGATCGCTAATGAAAAACTGTTTTTT. It translates to CASSSGYRGGSWIANEKLFF.